Each of the 23 T cell receptor beta chains below was sequenced from the same sample in a study of response to subunit inactivated influenza vaccine. Via MiXCR, TCRdb re-called the RT-PCR reads, giving one row per CDR3 protein. The sample holds 650,000 to 800,000 distinct CDR3 sequences, around a sixth seen once. This material consisted of PBMCs from blood, taken about 5 days after vaccination. These receptors all stem from a man between 50 and 59 years old who received an inactivated influenza vaccine.

In DNA, the CDR3 is TGTGCCAGCAGTTTATTCGCAATTGAGACCGGACGGAGTGCGGAGGAGCAGTACTTC. Encoded protein: CASSLFAIETGRSAEEQYF. The V gene is TRBV27, the J gene TRBJ2-7; D remains ambiguous. This CDR3 spans 19 amino acids. V was trimmed by 1 base and J by 7 bases, leaving 29 bases between them. Germline CDR1 reads MNHEY; CDR2 reads SMNVEV (reference sequence).

This clonotype was picked up a small number of times. CDR3 coding DNA: TGTGCCAGCAGAACCAAAGAATCGTCCTACAATGAGCAGTTCTTC. Translated, it gives CASRTKESSYNEQFF. The rearrangement joins TRBV6-1 to TRBJ2-1; no clear D. Germline loops: CDR1 MNHNS, CDR2 SASEGT. This CDR3 spans 15 amino acids. Trimming left V 6 bases short and J 1 base short, with 13 bases between.

This chain connects TRBV4-3 to TRBJ2-7; D gene unclear. This CDR3 is 16 amino acids long. Germline loops: CDR1 LGHNA, CDR2 YSLEER. V lost 0 bases and J lost 2, with 14 bases in between. This CDR3 reads CASSQDQPALTYEQYF. The CDR3 DNA follows: TGCGCCAGCAGCCAAGATCAACCCGCCCTAACCTACGAGCAGTACTTC.

The table lists this clonotype with a few counts. This rearrangement joins TRBV7-2 to TRBJ1-1, with D unresolved. The CDR3 length is 13 residues. The germline V gene has CDR1 SGHTA and CDR2 FQGNSA. The V and J ends lost 1 base and 8 bases respectively, with 11 bases between them. CDR3 DNA: TGTGCCAGCAGCTTAGTTTTCTACAGAGAAGCTTTCTTT. This codes for CASSLVFYREAFF.

The chain is built from TRBV10-3 and TRBJ2-7, with unresolved D. Germline V gene data show CDR1 as ENHRY and CDR2 as SYGVKD. V lost 7 bases, J lost 0 bases, and 16 bases lay in between. The CDR3 is 15 residues long. CDR3 bases: TGTGCCATCACCCCTGGCCCTAAAGACTCCTACGAGCAGTACTTC. This encodes CAITPGPKDSYEQYF.

DNA for the CDR3: TGCAGTGCAAGGGGACTAGCGGGCTACCAAGAGACCCAGTACTTC. This codes for CSARGLAGYQETQYF. V is TRBV20-1 and J is TRBJ2-5; 12 positions match TRBD2. The CDR3 covers 15 residues. The junction had 5 bases not matched to a gene; V was cut back by 6 bases and J by 0 bases. Germline CDR1 is DFQATT and CDR2 is SNEGSKA (reference sequence).

The chain joins TRBV28 to TRBJ1-4, with 11 bases aligning to TRBD1. With 5 bases clipped from V and 10 bases from J, the junction kept 12 bases outside the gene matches. Germline lookup yields CDR1 MDHEN and CDR2 SYDVKM. This CDR3 has 16 amino acids. CDR3 coding DNA: TGTGCCAGCAGTCCTCCTCCAGGACAGGGGGCCGGAAAACTGTTTTTT. It yields the protein CASSPPPGQGAGKLFF.

This clonotype was observed once. The J gene is TRBJ2-2, the V gene TRBV24-1; 7 nucleotides line up with TRBD1. Per germline, CDR1 KGHDR and CDR2 SFDVKD. The CDR3 consists of 15 residues. J lost 0 bases, V lost 7 bases, and 4 bases had no gene match. The CDR3 region has the DNA TGTGCCACCAGAGGACAGGCCTCGAACACCGGGGAGCTGTTTTTT. Residues: CATRGQASNTGELFF.

This clonotype was picked up many times. The genes are TRBV12-3 or TRBV12-4 and TRBJ1-2; tentatively, D is TRBD1 (6 bases). V shed 7 bases and J shed 3 bases, with 15 bases lying between them. This CDR3 region has 14 residues. The DNA for the CDR3 is TGTGCCAGCACCCTAGGGGGGGGGCACTATGGCTACACCTTC. It is translated as CASTLGGGHYGYTF.

The table lists this clonotype with many counts. The chain uses TRBV12-3 or TRBV12-4 and TRBJ2-7; 8 bases align to TRBD2. The CDR3 contains 13 residues. V lost 8 bases and J lost 2; bases outside the gene matches: 5. The CDR3 region has the DNA TGTGCCAGCGCGGTGACTAGCGCCTACGAGCAGTACTTC. Translating gives CASAVTSAYEQYF.

In this sample, this clonotype turned up a few times. The chain has TRBV20-1 and TRBJ2-3; 9 nucleotides line up with TRBD2. Trimming took 8 bases from V and 5 from J; bases not matched to a gene: 11. The CDR3 covers 14 residues. Germline values: CDR1 DFQATT, CDR2 SNEGSKA (reference sequence). This chain's CDR3 is CSTLAGGGRDTQYF. The CDR3 DNA follows: TGCAGTACCCTGGCGGGGGGGGGCAGAGATACGCAGTATTTT.

This clonotype was seen only a few times. CDR3 protein: CASRKGGETQYF. Here the CDR3 DNA reads TGTGCCAGCAGAAAGGGGGGAGAGACCCAGTACTTC. The chain employs TRBV6-5 and TRBJ2-5, with D possibly called TRBD1 or TRBD2 (6 bases each). Germline CDR1 MNHEY, CDR2 SVGAGI. The V and J ends lost 6 bases and 4 bases respectively, with 9 bases between them. The CDR3 has 12 residues.

This clonotype appeared a few times. The chain uses TRBV4-1 and TRBJ2-3, with 11 nucleotides matching TRBD2. The CDR3 consists of 15 residues. Trimming at V came to 7 bases and at J to 0 bases, leaving 3 bases not matched to a gene. Germline V gene sequence: CDR1 MGHRA, CDR2 YSYEKL. The CDR3 spells CASKTSGVSTDTQYF. CDR3 nucleotides: TGCGCCAGCAAGACTAGCGGGGTTAGCACAGATACGCAGTATTTT.

This clonotype was seen a few times. The V and J genes are TRBV20-1 and TRBJ2-2; TRBD2 matches 10 bases. In germline, CDR1 is DFQATT, CDR2 SNEGSKA (reference sequence). The CDR3 is made up of 16 amino acids. The ends lost 1 base at V and 5 bases at J; junction bases unmatched: 7. The CDR3 is CSARVSWTSGTGELFF. The CDR3 DNA sequence: TGCAGTGCTAGAGTTTCATGGACTAGCGGTACCGGGGAGCTGTTTTTT.

This chain links TRBV6-5 with TRBJ2-1; 10 nucleotides align to TRBD2. Germline V gene lookup returns CDR1 MNHEY and CDR2 SVGAGI. The V gene end was trimmed by 1 base and the J gene end by 1 base; junction bases not matched to a gene: 4. This CDR3 has 17 residues. The CDR3 sequence: CASSYLASGGSYNEQFF. Written as DNA, the CDR3 is TGTGCCAGCAGTTACTTGGCTAGCGGGGGTTCCTACAATGAGCAGTTCTTC.

The chain has TRBV10-3 and TRBJ2-1; 9 bases match TRBD2. V shed 0 bases and J 3 bases; nucleotides not matched to a gene: 0. The CDR3 consists of 15 residues. Germline V lookup: CDR1 ENHRY, CDR2 SYGVKD. The CDR3 nucleotides are TGTGCCATCAGTGAGTCTAGCGGGGGCTACAATGAGCAGTTCTTC. It encodes CAISESSGGYNEQFF.

The chain employs TRBV20-1 and TRBJ1-5, with 7 bases aligning to TRBD1. Germline V gene sequence: CDR1 DFQATT, CDR2 SNEGSKA (reference sequence). This CDR3 has 17 amino acids. The V gene end was trimmed by 6 bases and the J gene end by 1 base; junction bases not matched to a gene: 15. The CDR3 loop is CSARGTAGFRSNQPQHF. For the CDR3, the DNA is TGCAGTGCACGAGGGACAGCTGGGTTTCGGAGCAATCAGCCCCAGCATTTT.

This clonotype was observed many times. This chain uses TRBV7-2 with TRBJ2-7, with 7 bases that match TRBD2. This CDR3 has 13 amino acids. From germline, CDR1 is SGHTA and CDR2 FQGNSA. Losses at the gene ends were 4 bases for V and 6 bases for J; bases not matched to a gene: 6. The CDR3 coding sequence is TGTGCCAGCAGCTCGGGGGGACTGGTCGAGCAGTACTTC. Protein product: CASSSGGLVEQYF.

The rearrangement joins TRBV7-2 to TRBJ2-1; tentatively, D is TRBD1 or TRBD2 (6 bases each). The V end lost 1 base, the J end lost 7 bases, and 14 bases lay between the germline ends. The CDR3 sequence is 15 residues long. Germline V lookup: CDR1 SGHTA, CDR2 FQGNSA. CDR3 amino acids: CASSLVGGSSNEQFF. The CDR3 nucleotides read TGTGCCAGCAGCTTAGTGGGGGGCTCCTCGAATGAGCAGTTCTTC.

The sample holds a few counts of this clonotype. V and J are TRBV7-8 and TRBJ2-5; D tentatively fits TRBD1 or TRBD2 (5 bases each). Germline loops: CDR1 SGHVS, CDR2 FQNEAQ. V shed 4 bases and J shed 1 base, with 10 bases lying between them. This CDR3 is built from 14 residues. The CDR3 DNA reads as TGTGCCAGCAGCTGGCCCGGGACCCAAGAGACCCAGTACTTC. This codes for CASSWPGTQETQYF.

This clonotype was counted ten times or more. The chain uses TRBV4-2 and TRBJ2-1; no reliable D call. This CDR3 contains 13 residues. CDR1 LGHNA and CDR2 YNFKEQ come from the germline V gene. V shed 0 bases and J shed 8 bases, with 8 bases lying between them. CDR3 amino acids: CASSQDKEDEQFF. The CDR3 nucleotides read TGTGCCAGCAGCCAAGATAAGGAAGATGAGCAGTTCTTC.

This clonotype was counted ten times or more. The gene calls are TRBV10-3 and TRBJ2-5; the match to TRBD1 covers 10 bases. Germline V gene lookup returns CDR1 ENHRY and CDR2 SYGVKD. V shed 4 bases, J shed 5 bases, and the junction held 1 base outside the gene matches. This CDR3 is 13 amino acids long. CDR3 sequence reads: CAISGQGAETQYF. The CDR3 DNA is TGTGCCATCAGTGGACAGGGGGCCGAGACCCAGTACTTC.

The chain couples TRBV20-1 to TRBJ1-5; D gene uncertain. CDR3 length equals 14 residues. Trimming removed 3 bases at V and 2 bases at J, with 11 bases between. Germline values: CDR1 DFQATT, CDR2 SNEGSKA (reference sequence). CDR3 protein: CSARWGVGNQPQHF. The CDR3 bases are TGCAGTGCTAGGTGGGGAGTGGGCAATCAGCCCCAGCATTTT.